This T cell receptor (beta chain) was sequenced during a study of blood T cell repertoires in COVID-19. This clone has ten or more counts. The CDR3 is 13 amino acids. V gave up 1 base and J gave up 4 bases, with 10 bases separating them. Germline V lookup: CDR1 GTSNPN, CDR2 SVGIG (reference sequence). Method: immunoSEQ multiplex PCR; TCRdb's copy keeps in-frame clones and lacks some. The data show about 140,000 clones, with roughly 80% seen just once and 1.5% to 2% held by the top ten. This receptor was obtained from a woman between 18 and 29 years old who had been exposed to COVID-19. The rearrangement joins TRBV30 to TRBJ1-1; D is unclear. Specimen: PBMCs or T cells enriched from blood (not recorded which). CDR3 nucleotides: TGTGCCTGGAGTGAAGCTCGGGGCACTGAAGCTTTCTTT. Its protein is CAWSEARGTEAFF.